These 23 T cell receptor beta chains were all obtained from the same sample, sequenced in a study of long-term antiretroviral therapy in people with HIV. This was the immunoSEQ v3.0 assay at survey level. The protocol was immunoSEQ multiplex PCR, while the TCRdb copy is restricted to in-frame clones and leaves out a portion. This sample has fewer than 35,000 clones, with 85% found just once. The sample was unsorted PBMCs, taken approximately 3.5 years after starting antiretroviral therapy. The source is a man aged 18 to 30 with HIV.

The rearrangement uses TRBV27 and TRBJ1-2; D unclear. The ends were cut back, 2 bases at V and 6 bases at J, with 10 bases in the middle. This CDR3 spans 13 amino acids. Germline V lookup: CDR1 MNHEY, CDR2 SMNVEV (reference sequence). The chain's CDR3 is CASSLQVGNGYTF. The DNA for the CDR3 is TGTGCCAGCAGTTTACAGGTGGGAAATGGCTACACCTTC.

This rearrangement joins TRBV27 to TRBJ1-6; D remains ambiguous. Germline values: CDR1 MNHEY, CDR2 SMNVEV (reference sequence). CDR3 length equals 12 residues. Trimming removed 1 base from V and 5 bases from J, with 0 bases in between. In DNA, the CDR3 is TGTGCCAGCAGTTTATATAATTCACCCCTCCACTTT. This sequence encodes CASSLYNSPLHF.

The chain employs TRBV27 and TRBJ1-5; perhaps TRBD1 as D (6 bases). Germline loops: CDR1 MNHEY, CDR2 SMNVEV (reference sequence). There are 14 residues in the CDR3. V shed 2 bases and J shed 6 bases, with 11 bases lying between them. DNA of the CDR3: TGTGCCAGCAGTTTAACCGGGGGCGGTCAGCCCCAGCATTTT. Its translation is CASSLTGGGQPQHF.

The CDR3 here is CASSLGPGAAYEQYF. For the CDR3, the DNA is TGTGCCAGCAGCTTGGGGCCTGGGGCAGCTTACGAGCAGTACTTC. This sequence joins TRBV5-6 and TRBJ2-7; weak D call: TRBD1 (5 bases). V gave up 0 bases and J gave up 4 bases, with 14 bases separating them. The CDR3 is 15 residues long. The germline V gene encodes CDR1 SGHDT and CDR2 YYEEEE.

V gene TRBV28 combines with J gene TRBJ2-5; the D gene is possibly TRBD2 (5 bases). The CDR3 has 14 residues. Germline values: CDR1 MDHEN, CDR2 SYDVKM. Trimming took 6 bases from V and 4 from J, leaving 15 bases between them. The CDR3 DNA sequence: TGTGCCAGCAGCGGGCCCATAGAGGGAGAGACCCAGTACTTC. Residues: CASSGPIEGETQYF. Filled out from reference TRBV28 and TRBJ2-5, the complete variable domain reads DVKVTQSSRYLVKRTGEKVFLECVQDMDHENMFWYRQDPGLGLRLIYFSYDVKMKEKGDIPEGYSVSREKKERFSLILESASTNQTSMYLCASSGPIEGETQYFGPGTRLLVL.

The chain joins TRBV28 to TRBJ1-2, with D possibly TRBD1 on 6 matching bases. The CDR3 loop spans 16 amino acids. V shed 1 base and J shed 0 bases, with 12 bases lying between them. Germline V gene sequence: CDR1 MDHEN, CDR2 SYDVKM. The CDR3 sequence is CASSLSRQAPNYGYTF. The CDR3 DNA reads as TGTGCCAGCAGTTTATCTAGACAGGCTCCTAACTATGGCTACACCTTC.

The chain recombines TRBV18 with TRBJ1-1; no firm D call. Germline assignment: CDR1 KGHSH and CDR2 LQKENI. The CDR3 has 14 amino acids. Deletions cut 6 bases from V and 0 bases from J, with 11 bases between. The CDR3 here is CASSISPVNTEAFF. DNA of the CDR3: TGTGCCAGCTCCATCAGCCCTGTGAACACTGAAGCTTTCTTT.

This chain joins TRBV19 and TRBJ1-2; D remains ambiguous. The CDR3 has 13 amino acids. Germline V CDR1 and CDR2: LNHDA, SQIVND (reference sequence). The ends were cut back, 3 bases at V and 3 bases at J, with 8 bases in the middle. CDR3 region: CASSMSLDYGYTF. As DNA, the CDR3 is TGTGCCAGTAGTATGAGCCTCGACTATGGCTACACCTTC.

This clone came up a few times. The chain employs TRBV5-1 and TRBJ1-2; maybe TRBD1 (5 bases). Germline CDR1 and CDR2: SGHRS and YFSETQ. This CDR3 contains 13 residues. Trimming took off 3 bases at V and 4 bases at J, with 10 bases between the two ends. CDR3: CASSSTDSYGYTF. CDR3 DNA sequence: TGCGCCAGCAGCTCCACCGACAGCTATGGCTACACCTTC.

J is TRBJ2-5 and V is TRBV2; D uncertain. This CDR3 spans 16 amino acids. With 3 bases removed from V and 2 bases from J, the gap between germline ends came to 16 bases. CDR1 and CDR2 from the germline V gene are SNHLY and FYNNEI. The CDR3 region is CASSEVGRQLQETQYF. The CDR3 nucleotides are TGTGCCAGCAGTGAGGTTGGACGGCAGTTACAAGAGACCCAGTACTTC.

This chain connects TRBV6-5 to TRBJ1-5, with unresolved D. This CDR3 comprises 14 residues. CDR1 is MNHEY, CDR2 SVGAGI, per germline. V lost 6 bases and J 4 bases, leaving 13 bases between the germline ends. CDR3 region: CASSPGVGNQPQHF. The CDR3, as DNA: TGTGCCAGCAGCCCTGGGGTAGGGAATCAGCCCCAGCATTTT.

The CDR3 spells CASSSFGGPNTEAFF. CDR3 nucleotides: TGTGCCAGCAGCTCTTTCGGTGGCCCGAACACTGAAGCTTTCTTT. The rearrangement links TRBV7-8 to TRBJ1-1; D is unresolved. Deletions cut 4 bases from V and 1 base from J, with 13 bases between. This CDR3 is built from 15 residues. Germline CDR1 reads SGHVS; CDR2 reads FQNEAQ.

J is TRBJ2-5 and V is TRBV7-2; a possible D gene is TRBD2 (6 bases). CDR1 SGHTA and CDR2 FQGNSA come from the germline V gene. The V gene lost 1 base and the J gene lost 2 bases, with 11 bases spanning the gap. CDR3 length: 15 amino acids. This CDR3 is CASSLVGGEQETQYF. Here the CDR3 DNA reads TGTGCCAGCAGCTTAGTGGGCGGGGAACAAGAGACCCAGTACTTC. Full variable domain (rest looked up from reference TRBV7-2 and TRBJ2-5): GAGVSQSPSNKVTEKGKDVELRCDPISGHTALYWYRQSLGQGLEFLIYFQGNSAPDKSGLPSDRFSAERTGGSVSTLTIQRTQQEDSAVYLCASSLVGGEQETQYFGPGTRLLVL.

This chain uses TRBV4-3 with TRBJ2-1; perhaps TRBD2 as D (5 bases). The CDR3 is 15 residues long. V lost 1 base and J lost 3, with 10 bases in between. Per germline, CDR1 LGHNA and CDR2 YSLEER. The CDR3 nucleotides are TGCGCCAGCAGCCAAGGGGGAGCGGTCTACAATGAGCAGTTCTTC. This sequence encodes CASSQGGAVYNEQFF.

CDR3 DNA: TGTGCCAGTAGTATAGCGGGGAATACCTACGAGCAGTACTTC. It codes for CASSIAGNTYEQYF. This chain connects TRBV19 to TRBJ2-7; perhaps TRBD2 as D (5 bases). This CDR3 spans 14 amino acids. Trimming shortened V by 1 base and J by 2 bases, and 9 bases separated the two germline ends. Per the germline V gene, CDR1 is LNHDA and CDR2 is SQIVND (reference sequence).

Here the CDR3 DNA reads TGTGCCAGCAGTTTGGAAAAGGAGATCTATGGCTACACCTTC. It encodes CASSLEKEIYGYTF. The chain recombines TRBV28 with TRBJ1-2; no definite D call. There are 14 residues in the CDR3. Germline CDR1 reads MDHEN; CDR2 reads SYDVKM. V dropped 3 bases and J dropped 4 bases, with 12 bases sitting between them.

The chain has TRBV5-1 and TRBJ2-1, with D possibly TRBD1 on 5 matching bases. Germline loops: CDR1 SGHRS, CDR2 YFSETQ. Trimming shortened V by 5 bases and J by 8 bases, and 11 bases separated the two germline ends. CDR3 length equals 12 residues. CDR3: CASRDKWDEQFF. The DNA of the CDR3 is TGCGCCAGCAGGGACAAATGGGATGAGCAGTTCTTC.

The chain employs TRBV7-9 and TRBJ1-4; D gene unclear. Germline assignment: CDR1 SEHNR and CDR2 FQNEAQ (reference sequence). V was clipped by 8 bases and J by 7 bases, with 17 bases between them. The CDR3 is 14 amino acids. The CDR3 sequence: CASSTPGRTEKLFF. CDR3 in DNA: TGTGCCAGCTCTACACCGGGGAGGACTGAAAAACTGTTTTTT.

The chain couples TRBV29-1 to TRBJ1-1; weak D call: TRBD1 (5 bases). The V and J ends lost 7 bases and 2 bases respectively, with 14 bases between them. The CDR3 is 13 amino acids. Germline values: CDR1 SQVTM, CDR2 ANQGSEA. CDR3 DNA: TGCAGCGGACAACGGGGGGGAAACACTGAAGCTTTCTTT. Translating it yields CSGQRGGNTEAFF.

The J gene is TRBJ1-2, the V gene TRBV6-5, with 11 bases aligning to TRBD1. CDR3 length: 14 amino acids. Germline assignment: CDR1 MNHEY and CDR2 SVGAGI. The V and J ends lost 6 bases and 5 bases, in that order; junction bases with no gene match: 5. The CDR3 sequence is CASSGQGARYGYTF. The CDR3 coding sequence is TGTGCCAGCAGCGGACAGGGGGCACGGTATGGCTACACCTTC.

This chain connects TRBV4-1 to TRBJ2-1; 9 nucleotides line up with TRBD2. Germline V gene sequence: CDR1 MGHRA, CDR2 YSYEKL. The CDR3 is made up of 16 amino acids. The V gene end was trimmed by 5 bases and the J gene end by 7 bases; junction bases not matched to a gene: 12. Here the CDR3 DNA reads TGCGCCAGCAGCGGACCTAGCGGGACGGCTGGGAATGAGCAGTTCTTC. It specifies CASSGPSGTAGNEQFF.

This clone was seen just once. The J gene is TRBJ2-7, the V gene TRBV6-5, with D possibly being TRBD1 (5 bases). Trimming stripped 3 bases from V and 2 bases from J, with 8 bases between. The CDR3 extends over 13 amino acids. The germline V gene encodes CDR1 MNHEY and CDR2 SVGAGI. For the CDR3, the DNA is TGTGCCAGCAGTTATTCAGGGACCTACGAGCAGTACTTC. This sequence encodes CASSYSGTYEQYF.

This chain uses TRBV7-2 with TRBJ2-2, with 12 bases lining up with TRBD2. The CDR3 consists of 20 residues. V lost 0 bases, J lost 1 base, and 9 bases stayed unmatched. The V gene's germline CDR1 is SGHTA and CDR2 FQGNSA. Here the CDR3 DNA reads TGTGCCAGCAGCTTAGCGACTAGCGGGGGCCCCGGGGGGAACACCGGGGAGCTGTTTTTT. Translation gives CASSLATSGGPGGNTGELFF.